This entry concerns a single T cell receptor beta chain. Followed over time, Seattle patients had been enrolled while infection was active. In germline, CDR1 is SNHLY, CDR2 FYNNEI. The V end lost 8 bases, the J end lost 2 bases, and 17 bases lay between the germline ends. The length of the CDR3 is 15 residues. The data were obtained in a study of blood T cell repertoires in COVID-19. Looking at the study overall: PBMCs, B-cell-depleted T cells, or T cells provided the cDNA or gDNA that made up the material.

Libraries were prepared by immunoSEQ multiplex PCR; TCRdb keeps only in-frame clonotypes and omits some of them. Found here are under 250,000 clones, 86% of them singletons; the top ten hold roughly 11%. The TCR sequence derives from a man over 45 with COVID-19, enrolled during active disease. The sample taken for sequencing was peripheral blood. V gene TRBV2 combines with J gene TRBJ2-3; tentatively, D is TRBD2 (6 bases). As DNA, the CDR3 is TGTGCCAGCCGCCGACTAGTCCAAACCACAGATACGCAGTATTTT. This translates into CASRRLVQTTDTQYF.